The sequence of this T cell receptor beta chain was determined in a study of blood T cell repertoires in COVID-19. In the authors' workflow: Reference gene primer amplification yielded estimated nucleated cell counts. Data came from immunoSEQ multiplex PCR; TCRdb stores just in-frame clones and leaves some out. That table furnishes V, J and clone size, whereas the DNA furnished D and trimming. Here the sample spans around 150,000 clones, 80% being singletons. The CDR3 extends over 12 amino acids. Trimming cost V 8 bases and J 4 bases; bases outside gene matches: 4. Germline CDR1 is SNHLY and CDR2 is FYNNEI. Recruits, aged roughly 18 to 95 years, lived in 24 US areas. Clinical history reported by participants formed the basis on which cohorts were assigned.

The TCR comes from a man in his forties who had recovered from COVID-19. Sequencing was done on a sample of PBMCs or T cells enriched from blood (not recorded which). V and J are TRBV2 and TRBJ1-2; 7 bases fit TRBD1. This chain's CDR3 is CASDRVSYGYTF. Written as DNA, the CDR3 is TGTGCCAGCGACAGGGTGAGCTATGGCTACACCTTC.